These 14 T cell receptor beta chains were all obtained from the same sample, sequenced in a study of T-cell memory formation after mild COVID-19. One entry per CDR3 protein results from TCRdb running MiXCR on the 5' RACE reads. The table has 550,000 to 700,000 distinct CDR3 sequences, roughly 18% seen once. The sequenced material came from PBMCs or a T cell subset sorted from them (not recorded which). The receptors stem from an adult woman who had mild COVID-19 (a few samples of this study predate the infection). Cell type and time point are not known.

This clonotype appeared a few times. V gene TRBV15 combines with J gene TRBJ2-5, with 8 bases lining up with TRBD2. Trimming at V came to 1 base and at J to 3 bases, leaving 10 bases not matched to a gene. This CDR3 has 17 residues. Germline V CDR1 and CDR2: LNHNV, YYDKDF (reference sequence). The CDR3 DNA is TGTGCCACCAGCAGAGGTTTGCGAGCGGGAGCCGAAGAGACCCAGTACTTC. Protein sequence: CATSRGLRAGAEETQYF.

The rearrangement joins TRBV15 to TRBJ2-1, with TRBD2 identical over 7 bases. Germline CDR1 and CDR2: LNHNV and YYDKDF (reference sequence). After removal of 1 base from V and 2 bases from J, the junction contained 8 bases not matched to a gene. This CDR3 has 17 residues. The CDR3 region is CATSRALGGVTYNEQFF. The CDR3 bases are TGTGCCACCAGCAGAGCCCTGGGGGGGGTTACCTACAATGAGCAGTTCTTC.

Only a few counts were recorded for this clonotype. This chain connects TRBV30 to TRBJ2-1; 9 positions match TRBD2. CDR3 size: 14 residues. V shed 5 bases and J 6 bases; nucleotides not matched to a gene: 8. In germline, CDR1 is GTSNPN, CDR2 SVGIG (reference sequence). CDR3 nucleotide sequence: TGTGCCTGGGGTCTAGCGGGGACTAGCAATGAGCAGTTCTTC. Its translation: CAWGLAGTSNEQFF.

This chain connects TRBV7-9 to TRBJ1-2; D gene unclear. V lost 1 base and J 5 bases, leaving 14 bases between the germline ends. The germline V gene has CDR1 SEHNR and CDR2 FQNEAQ (reference sequence). The CDR3 spans 15 residues. Here the CDR3 DNA reads TGTGCCAGCAGCTTAGGTACAGAGACCGGGTATGGCTACACCTTC. Translating gives CASSLGTETGYGYTF.

This clonotype has ten or more counts. V usage is TRBV7-2 and J usage is TRBJ2-2, with D uncertain. Germline V lookup: CDR1 SGHTA, CDR2 FQGNSA. Trimming took off 1 base at V and 6 bases at J, with 6 bases between the two ends. CDR3 length: 13 residues. The CDR3: CASSLEVSGELFF. The CDR3 DNA reads as TGTGCCAGCAGCTTAGAAGTCTCCGGGGAGCTGTTTTTT.

V usage is TRBV20-1 and J usage is TRBJ1-3; TRBD1 matches 8 bases. With V trimmed by 3 bases and J by 2 bases, 3 bases remained unmatched. The V gene's germline CDR1 is DFQATT and CDR2 SNEGSKA (reference sequence). The CDR3 extends over 14 amino acids. The CDR3 protein is CSASGQGAGNTIYF. CDR3 nucleotides: TGCAGTGCTAGCGGACAGGGCGCTGGAAACACCATATATTTT.

The sample holds many counts of this clonotype. The chain couples TRBV12-3 or TRBV12-4 to TRBJ1-3; weak D call: TRBD1 (5 bases). V was clipped by 7 bases and J by 4 bases, with 17 bases between them. This CDR3 has 15 residues. The CDR3 DNA reads as TGTGCCAGCACCGCTGAAGTGGGGACGGGAAACACCATATATTTT. It specifies CASTAEVGTGNTIYF.

This clonotype was found a few times. This chain uses TRBV29-1 with TRBJ2-1, with 8 positions matching TRBD2. The germline V gene encodes CDR1 SQVTM and CDR2 ANQGSEA. V trimming: 5 bases; J trimming: 12 bases; junction bases outside the gene matches: 6. The CDR3 consists of 11 residues. The DNA of the CDR3 is TGCAGCGTTTTAGCGGGAAGGGTGCAGTTCTTC. The encoded protein is CSVLAGRVQFF.

This clonotype has more than one count but fewer than ten. The gene calls are TRBV5-5 and TRBJ1-6, with TRBD1 as a possible D gene (6 bases). This CDR3 is 18 amino acids long. V was trimmed by 0 bases and J by 0 bases, leaving 13 bases between them. Germline V CDR1 and CDR2: SGHKS, YYEKEE (reference sequence). The CDR3 loop reads CASSLAGQRLSYNSPLHF. CDR3 bases: TGTGCCAGCAGCTTGGCTGGACAGCGACTCTCCTATAATTCACCCCTCCACTTT.

A few counts support this clonotype. The V gene is TRBV20-1, the J gene TRBJ2-1; TRBD2 agrees at 12 bases. Germline loops: CDR1 DFQATT, CDR2 SNEGSKA (reference sequence). The CDR3 contains 14 residues. V trimming: 6 bases; J trimming: 7 bases; junction bases outside the gene matches: 7. CDR3 DNA: TGCAGTGCACAGGGACTAGCGGGTGTTAATGAGCAGTTCTTC. It encodes CSAQGLAGVNEQFF.

This clonotype was detected only a few times. The chain links TRBV21-1 to TRBJ1-1. TRBV21-1 is shown as a pseudogene. The CDR3 is 15 residues long. The CDR3 nucleotides are TGTGCCAGCAGCGCCGGGGGGGGTTGGAACACTGAAGCTTTCTTT. Protein: CASSAGGGWNTEAFF.

This clonotype was seen more than once but under ten times. The chain has TRBV10-3 and TRBJ1-6, with a possible D match to TRBD1 (5 bases). CDR1 is ENHRY and CDR2 is SYGVKD in the germline V gene. With 6 bases removed from V and 7 bases from J, the gap between germline ends came to 16 bases. The CDR3 length is 15 residues. For the CDR3, the DNA is TGTGCCATCAGAAAGAACCGGGACGGGAATTCACCCCTCCACTTT. Residues: CAIRKNRDGNSPLHF.

The chain combines TRBV7-9 with TRBJ1-1; 8 bases line up with TRBD1. CDR3 length: 18 amino acids. Per germline, CDR1 SEHNR and CDR2 FQNEAQ (reference sequence). Losses at the gene ends were 4 bases for V and 4 bases for J; bases not matched to a gene: 17. CDR3 amino acids: CASSSLAVRGRVPTEAFF. The CDR3 DNA reads TGTGCCAGCAGCTCCCTTGCGGTCAGGGGGCGCGTGCCCACTGAAGCTTTCTTT. The entire variable domain, with the rest obtained from reference TRBV7-9 and TRBJ1-1, is as follows: DTGVSQNPRHKITKRGQNVTFRCDPISEHNRLYWYRQTLGQGPEFLTYFQNEAQLEKSRLLSDRFSAERPKGSFSTLEIQRTEQGDSAMYLCASSSLAVRGRVPTEAFFGQGTRLTVV.

V usage is TRBV20-1 and J usage is TRBJ2-7, with 15 positions matching TRBD2. The V and J ends lost 3 bases and 4 bases, in that order; junction bases with no gene match: 4. CDR3 size: 15 residues. Germline V gene lookup returns CDR1 DFQATT and CDR2 SNEGSKA (reference sequence). Written as DNA, the CDR3 is TGCAGTGCTAGGGGACTAGCGGGAGGCAAATACGAGCAGTACTTC. Translated: CSARGLAGGKYEQYF.